This record concerns one T cell receptor beta chain sequence. No cognate antigen has been identified for it. No per-base quality is available; no much larger clone lies one base away. This entry comes from a study of cytomegalovirus exposure and HLA in healthy donors (dated by TCRdb to about 2017). Some background on the complete study: According to an earlier analysis of 587 of the donors, about 190 million T cells yielded roughly 100 million unique TCR beta sequences and roughly 280 Gb of sequence data. The later analysis used no new phenotypic data to find candidate immune exposures, relying instead on TCR beta sequences and their occurrence across donors. Alongside the repertoire data, information on donor age, sex, ethnicity and CMV serostatus was compiled. The study aimed to test whether cataloging public T cell receptors could reveal signatures of past pathogen exposure. Approximately 300 gigabases of sequencing data and tens of millions of unique TCR sequences were included in an early release covering 550 to 650 HLA-typed donors. High-throughput TCR immunosequencing, statistical association of individual TCRs with disease status, and machine learning were combined to predict cytomegalovirus infection status. About five DR-DQ haplotypes were handled as single units for association and clustering because linkage in the cohort was strong. In addition to the first cohort of 650 to 800 subjects, a separate validation cohort of approximately 120 different subjects was used. Typing coverage differed by locus: A, B, C, DRB1 and DQB1 were typed in about 620-640 donors, DQA1 in 522, DPA1 in 600 to 610, and DPB1 in 450 to 490. All discovery cohort repertoires had been generated using a single sequencing platform. Among the roughly 400 genotyped donors, approximately 77% belonged to the genetic ancestry cluster associated with self-reported Caucasian donors. On average, roughly 240,000 unique TCR beta nucleotide sequences were sequenced per donor among a few hundred genotyped donors of the cohort, with roughly 18% of those sequences being non-productive. Class I and class II HLA loci were covered by the typing at four-digit resolution. The study profiled the T cell repertoires of under 850 subjects by immunosequencing and related them to cytomegalovirus serostatus. To study patterns of TCR occurrence, a later analysis re-analyzed previously published TCR beta repertoires from around 660 donors and added high-resolution HLA genotyping. To decide whether each TCR beta V gene segment behaved as functional or pseudogenic, an earlier analysis of some 600 of the donors relied on high-throughput TCR beta sequencing. Genome-wide SNP genotypes for about 60% of the 666 donors were used in a later genetic analysis, which treated that subset as a discovery cohort. Study-level results and caveats: According to the authors, the approach could potentially be generalized to other disease states and immunological phenotypes. According to a later analysis, TCR association rates differed among HLA loci, with DRB1 alleles showing the most associated TCRs and HLA-C alleles showing the fewest. Specific HLA alleles were associated with about 17,000 TCR beta sequences at a false discovery rate of 0.05 in a later analysis. When HLA alleles, especially DR and DQ, strongly co-occurred, attributing TCR associations to individual alleles was difficult. In a later analysis, several top co-occurrence clusters were reported to appear linked to parvovirus B19, influenza, CMV and Epstein-Barr virus. Correlated functional status among segregating V segments might reflect linkage disequilibrium, but an unknown experimental factor could not be ruled out. Because the 87-base-pair reads could not distinguish some IMGT-functional V segments, including TRBV6-2 and TRBV6-3, those segments were excluded. A later genetic analysis reported fewer N-insertions in productive TCRs among donors in an Asian-associated ancestry cluster than the roughly 700-donor mean. In the study, roughly 160 TCR beta chains were listed as associated with cytomegalovirus. Compared with equally common non-associated chains, HLA-associated TCR beta chains in a later analysis were more clonally expanded and had lower generation probabilities. The classifier was reported to diagnose cytomegalovirus status with high specificity and sensitivity in both the original cohort and the validation cohort. The sequencing pipeline was judged likely to have produced a cluster of highly shared sequence variants as a technical artifact. The presence/absence analyses assumed that sequencing depth was roughly uniform across donors, and that assumption may not be true. V-gene and J-gene trimming of TCR beta chains was associated with a missense DCLRE1C variant in a later genetic analysis, and the association was replicated in an independent cohort. The cohort was sequenced for TCR beta chains only, and without alpha or paired-chain data the features that could be detected were limited. The only immune exposure information available for the cohort was CMV serostatus. While some public TCRs were present in many individuals, most TCR sequences turned up only very rarely across donors. Because HLA typing was unavailable for some donors at each locus, only the typed subset was used in association tests. In vitro tests confirmed that a few of the cytomegalovirus-associated TCR beta chains recognize cytomegalovirus antigens. A further reported finding was that TCR beta sequences accurately predicted the HLA-A and HLA-B alleles for most subjects in the first cohort. The earlier analysis of around 600 of the donors excluded approximately 15 rarely observed V segments, including chromosome 9 orphons, because counts were too low. According to a later analysis, most CMV-associated TCR beta chains appeared to be HLA-restricted, and the HLA associations seemed to be driven largely by CMV exposure. In an earlier analysis of roughly 500 of the donors, most TCR beta V segments appeared in productive rearrangements about 87% or about 30% of the time, broadly matching IMGT annotations.

Relative to germline, V is 4 bases shorter and J is 3 bases shorter, with 14 bases between their ends. The CDR3 numbers 15 residues from cysteine through phenylalanine. The read is trimmed to its CDR3 DNA, 45 bases read in frame from base 1. In the germline V gene, CDR1 corresponds to MNHEY and CDR2 to SVGAGI. Library construction relied on the immunoSEQ multiplex PCR assay. The multiplex PCR relied on a mix of 60 forward primers for TCR Vbeta segments and 13 reverse primers for TCR Jbeta segments. A multiplex PCR assay on genomic DNA amplified the CDR3 region of rearranged TCR beta genes. Amplified TCR beta libraries were sequenced as 87-base-pair reads on the Illumina HiSeq System. Under the source paper's analysis protocol: A later analysis counted about 80 million unique TCR beta chains across the 690 or so repertoires, and roughly 9.9 million of these chains were shared by at least two donors. Raw reads were error-corrected and collapsed into unique sequences by a nearest-neighbor algorithm in which closely related sequences were merged to remove PCR and sequencing errors. To assign V, D and J gene segments, CDR3 sequences were aligned to IMGT reference sequences. Each retained sequence needed at least a six-nucleotide match to both a V gene segment and a J gene segment. A rearrangement was called productive if the CDR3 had no stop codons and remained in frame with V and J, and every other rearrangement was called non-productive. CDR3 was defined by IMGT convention, running from the second conserved V-encoded cysteine to the conserved J-encoded phenylalanine. The earlier analysis of around 640 of the donors excluded sequences that lacked an unambiguous match to a single V gene segment. In an earlier analysis of about 590 of the donors, a V segment was called functional when productive rearrangements were above 56.7%, and segregating when the standard deviation between donors exceeded 5%. A statistical classification framework was built to diagnose cytomegalovirus status from the catalog of TCR beta chain sequences. V and J gene assignment, in a later analysis, came from comparing TCR nucleotide sequences with IMGT/GENE-DB human TR gene sequences. In a later analysis, CDR3 sequences and most-parsimonious VDJ recombination scenarios were assigned using the TCRdist pipeline. A later analysis defined each TCR beta chain by its CDR3 amino acid sequence plus V-gene family, and excluded reads lacking a unique V-gene family. A later analysis removed several hundred highly shared, low-generation-probability nucleotide sequences to deal with suspected cross-contamination and a sequencing artifact. For each public chain, a later analysis derived a clonal expansion index from normalized ranks of inferred template counts within each repertoire. In a later analysis, generation probabilities were computed with a VDJ recombination model fitted to out-of-frame rearrangements, and the resulting probabilities were checked against IGoR. A later analysis scored TCR-TCR, TCR-HLA and TCR-CMV co-occurrence with hypergeometric tests, applying a repertoire-size bias correction to TCR pairs. False discovery rates were estimated in a later analysis by permuting HLA or CMV assignments 20 times. In a later analysis, co-occurring TCRs were grouped using DBSCAN, with TCRdist sequence similarity added in when clustering inside HLA-allele-positive subsets. Repertoires with fewer than 30,000 or more than 120,000 public chains, plus five repertoires with anomalous nucleotide sharing, were excluded from co-occurrence clustering. TCRdb took this table from immuneACCESS and kept in-frame rearrangements with V and J called. Such tables lack part of the clones; where checked against another copy, unresolved V genes explain under half of the gap, and the rest is unexplained. Clone size and the V and J calls come from that table; the DNA yielded D and trimming. The sample profile shows about 210,000 clones; about 77% of them were found once. The ten largest clones capture roughly 0.45% of the sample.

The cohort comprised some 730 healthy bone marrow donors. Cohort members were all nominally healthy when sampled, although unrecorded immune exposures were likely present. The donor was CMV seronegative and belonged to the group of more than 300 seronegative cohort members. Each donor provided a peripheral blood sample, and peripheral blood mononuclear cells were used for TCR beta sequencing. The Qiagen DNeasy Blood Extraction Kit was used to extract genomic DNA from the blood cell samples. This TCR derives from a boy aged 5-17 years in good health and CMV-seronegative. The sequenced material came from PBMCs. This chain is built from TRBV6-5 and TRBJ2-3; the D region possibly corresponds to TRBD1 (6 bases align). The DNA is TGTGCCAGCAGTTTTCGGACAGCAACAACAGATACGCAGTATTTT. This translates into CASSFRTATTDTQYF.